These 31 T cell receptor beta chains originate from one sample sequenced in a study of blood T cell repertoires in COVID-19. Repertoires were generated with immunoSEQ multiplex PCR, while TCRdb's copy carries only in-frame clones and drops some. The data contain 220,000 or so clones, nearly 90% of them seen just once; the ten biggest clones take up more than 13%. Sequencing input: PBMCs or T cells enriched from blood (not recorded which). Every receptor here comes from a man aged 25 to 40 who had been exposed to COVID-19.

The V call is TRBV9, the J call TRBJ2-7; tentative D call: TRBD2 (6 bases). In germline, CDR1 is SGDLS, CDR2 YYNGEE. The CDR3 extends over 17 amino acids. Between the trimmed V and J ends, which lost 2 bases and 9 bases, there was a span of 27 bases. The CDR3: CASSVGSRGNQASRQYF. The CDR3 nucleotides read TGTGCCAGCAGCGTTGGAAGTCGGGGGAATCAGGCGAGTCGGCAGTACTTC.

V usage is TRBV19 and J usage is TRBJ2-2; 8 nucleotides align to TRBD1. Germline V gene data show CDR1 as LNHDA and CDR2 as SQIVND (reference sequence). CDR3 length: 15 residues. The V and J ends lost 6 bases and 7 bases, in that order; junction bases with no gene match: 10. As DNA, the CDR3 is TGTGCCAGTAGCGGACAGGGTTTAAGAAACGGGGAGCTGTTTTTT. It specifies CASSGQGLRNGELFF.

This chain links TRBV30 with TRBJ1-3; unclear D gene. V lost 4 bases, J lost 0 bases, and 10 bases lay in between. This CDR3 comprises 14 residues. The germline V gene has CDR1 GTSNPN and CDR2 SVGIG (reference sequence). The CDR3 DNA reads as TGTGCCTGGATGTATGAGTCCTCTGGAAACACCATATATTTT. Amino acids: CAWMYESSGNTIYF.

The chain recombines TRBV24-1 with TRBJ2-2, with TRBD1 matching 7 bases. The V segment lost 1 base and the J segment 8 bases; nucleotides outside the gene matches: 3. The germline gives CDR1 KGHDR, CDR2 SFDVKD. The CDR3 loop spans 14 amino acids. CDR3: CATSDFTGEGELFF. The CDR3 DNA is TGTGCCACCAGTGATTTTACAGGGGAAGGGGAGCTGTTTTTT.

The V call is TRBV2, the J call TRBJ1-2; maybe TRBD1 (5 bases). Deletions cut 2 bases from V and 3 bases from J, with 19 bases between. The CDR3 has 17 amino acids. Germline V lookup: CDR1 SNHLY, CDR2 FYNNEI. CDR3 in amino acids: CASSEFLGGRVDYGYTF. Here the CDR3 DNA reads TGTGCCAGCAGTGAATTCCTAGGCGGCAGGGTTGACTATGGCTACACCTTC.

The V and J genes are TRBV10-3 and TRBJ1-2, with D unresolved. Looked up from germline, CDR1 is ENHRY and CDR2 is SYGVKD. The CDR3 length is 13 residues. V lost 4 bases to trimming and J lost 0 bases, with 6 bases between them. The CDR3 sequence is CAISGSTNYGYTF. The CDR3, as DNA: TGTGCCATCAGTGGGAGCACTAACTATGGCTACACCTTC.

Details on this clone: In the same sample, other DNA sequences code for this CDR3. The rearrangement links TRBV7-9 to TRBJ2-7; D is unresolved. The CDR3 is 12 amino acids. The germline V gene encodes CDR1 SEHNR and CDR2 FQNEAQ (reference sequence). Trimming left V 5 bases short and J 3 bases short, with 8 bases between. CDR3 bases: TGTGCCAGCAGCGCCTCCAGCTACGAGCAGTACTTC. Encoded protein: CASSASSYEQYF.

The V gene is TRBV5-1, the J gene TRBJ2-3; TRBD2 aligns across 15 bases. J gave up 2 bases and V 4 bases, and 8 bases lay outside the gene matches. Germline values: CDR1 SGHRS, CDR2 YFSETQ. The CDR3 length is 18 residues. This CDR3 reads CASSLRTSGGAYTDTQYF. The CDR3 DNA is TGCGCCAGCAGCCTACGGACTAGCGGGGGGGCATACACAGATACGCAGTATTTT. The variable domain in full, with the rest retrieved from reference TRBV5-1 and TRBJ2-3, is KAGVTQTPRYLIKTRGQQVTLSCSPISGHRSVSWYQQTPGQGLQFLFEYFSETQRNKGNFPGRFSGRQFSNSRSEMNVSTLELGDSALYLCASSLRTSGGAYTDTQYFGPGTRLTVL.

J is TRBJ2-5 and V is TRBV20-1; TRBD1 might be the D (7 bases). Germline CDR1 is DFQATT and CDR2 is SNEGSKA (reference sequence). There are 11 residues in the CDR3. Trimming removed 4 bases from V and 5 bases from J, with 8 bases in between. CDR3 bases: TGCAGTGCTACAGGGGGGGAGACCCAGTACTTC. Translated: CSATGGETQYF.

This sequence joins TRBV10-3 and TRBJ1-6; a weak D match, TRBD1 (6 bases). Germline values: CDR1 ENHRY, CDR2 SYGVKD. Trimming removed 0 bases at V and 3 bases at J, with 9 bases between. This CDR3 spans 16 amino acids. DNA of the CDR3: TGTGCCATCAGTGAGTCGGCAGGGGACTATAATTCACCCCTCCACTTT. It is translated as CAISESAGDYNSPLHF.

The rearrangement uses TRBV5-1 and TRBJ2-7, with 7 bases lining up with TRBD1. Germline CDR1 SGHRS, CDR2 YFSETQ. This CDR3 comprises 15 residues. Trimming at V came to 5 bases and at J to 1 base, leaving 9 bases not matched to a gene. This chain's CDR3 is CASRPDRDISYEQYF. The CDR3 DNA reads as TGCGCCAGCAGACCCGACAGGGACATTTCCTACGAGCAGTACTTC.

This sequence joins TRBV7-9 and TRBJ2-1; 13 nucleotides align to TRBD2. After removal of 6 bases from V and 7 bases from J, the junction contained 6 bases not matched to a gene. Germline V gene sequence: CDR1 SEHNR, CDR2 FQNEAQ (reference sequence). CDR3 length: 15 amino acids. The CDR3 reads CASSQGTSGANEQFF. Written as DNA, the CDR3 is TGTGCCAGCAGTCAAGGGACTAGCGGGGCGAATGAGCAGTTCTTC.

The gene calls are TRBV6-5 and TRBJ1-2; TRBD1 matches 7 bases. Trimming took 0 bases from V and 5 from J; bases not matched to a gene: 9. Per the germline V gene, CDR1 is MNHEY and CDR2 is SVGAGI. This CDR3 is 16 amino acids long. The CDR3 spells CASSYSAKTGYYGYTF. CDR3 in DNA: TGTGCCAGCAGTTACTCGGCAAAGACAGGGTATTATGGCTACACCTTC.

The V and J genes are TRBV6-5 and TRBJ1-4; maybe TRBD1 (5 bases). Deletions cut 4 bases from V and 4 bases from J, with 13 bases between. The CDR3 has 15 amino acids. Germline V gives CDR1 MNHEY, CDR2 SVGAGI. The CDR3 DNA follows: TGTGCCAGCAGTTCCCCAGGGTTGGTTAATGAAAAACTGTTTTTT. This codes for CASSSPGLVNEKLFF.

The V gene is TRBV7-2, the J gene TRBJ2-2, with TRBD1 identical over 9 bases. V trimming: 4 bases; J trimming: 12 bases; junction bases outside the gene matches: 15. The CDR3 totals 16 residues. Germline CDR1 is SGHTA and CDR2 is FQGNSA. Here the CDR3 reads CASSSTGTGTPWQLFF. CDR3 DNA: TGTGCCAGCAGCTCCACCGGGACAGGGACCCCGTGGCAGCTGTTTTTT.

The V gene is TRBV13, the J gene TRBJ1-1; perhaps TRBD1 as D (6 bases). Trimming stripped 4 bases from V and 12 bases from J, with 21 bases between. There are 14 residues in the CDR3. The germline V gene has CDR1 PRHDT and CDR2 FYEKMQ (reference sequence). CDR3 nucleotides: TGTGCCAGCAGCTACCTACAGGGCTCCCGAGTTACTTTCTTT. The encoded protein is CASSYLQGSRVTFF.

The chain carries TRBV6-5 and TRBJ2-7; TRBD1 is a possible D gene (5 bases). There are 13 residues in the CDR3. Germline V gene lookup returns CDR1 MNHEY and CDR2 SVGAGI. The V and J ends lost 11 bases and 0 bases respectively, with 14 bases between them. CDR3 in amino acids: CAGAARGSYEQYF. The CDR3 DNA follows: TGTGCCGGAGCAGCAAGGGGCTCCTACGAGCAGTACTTC.

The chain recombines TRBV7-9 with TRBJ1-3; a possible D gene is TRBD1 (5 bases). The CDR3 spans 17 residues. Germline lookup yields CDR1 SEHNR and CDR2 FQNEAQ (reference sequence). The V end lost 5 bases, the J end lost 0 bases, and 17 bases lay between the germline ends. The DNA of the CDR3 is TGTGCCAGCAGCCCGAATTACAGGACCTACTCTGGAAACACCATATATTTT. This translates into CASSPNYRTYSGNTIYF.

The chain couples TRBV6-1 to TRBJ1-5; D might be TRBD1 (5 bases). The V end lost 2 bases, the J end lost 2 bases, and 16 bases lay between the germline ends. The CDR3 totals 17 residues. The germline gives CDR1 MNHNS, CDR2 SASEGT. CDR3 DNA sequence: TGTGCCAGCAGTGAATGGCACTCCCGGGGGGGCAATCAGCCCCAGCATTTT. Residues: CASSEWHSRGGNQPQHF.

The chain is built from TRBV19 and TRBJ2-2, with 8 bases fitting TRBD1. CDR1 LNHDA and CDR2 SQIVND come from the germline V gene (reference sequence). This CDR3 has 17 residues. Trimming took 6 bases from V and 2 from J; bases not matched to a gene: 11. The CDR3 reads CASRVLTGTGNTGELFF. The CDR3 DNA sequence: TGTGCCAGTAGGGTCCTCACCGGGACAGGCAACACCGGGGAGCTGTTTTTT.

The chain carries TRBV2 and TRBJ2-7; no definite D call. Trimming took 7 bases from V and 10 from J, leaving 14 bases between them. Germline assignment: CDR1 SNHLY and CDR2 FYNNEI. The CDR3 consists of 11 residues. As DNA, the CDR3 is TGTGCCAGCAAATCGACGCCTAGACAGTACTTC. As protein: CASKSTPRQYF.

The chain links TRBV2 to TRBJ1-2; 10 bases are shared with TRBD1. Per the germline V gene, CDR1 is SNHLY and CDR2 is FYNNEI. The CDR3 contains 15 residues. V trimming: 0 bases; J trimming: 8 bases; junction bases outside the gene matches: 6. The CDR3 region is CASSEAPGQGSGYTF. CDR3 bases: TGTGCCAGCAGTGAAGCGCCGGGACAGGGGTCGGGCTACACCTTC.

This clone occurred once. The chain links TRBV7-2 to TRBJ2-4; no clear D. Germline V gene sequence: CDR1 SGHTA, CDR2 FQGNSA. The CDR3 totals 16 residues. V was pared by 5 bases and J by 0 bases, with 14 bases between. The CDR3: CASSGQTSVAKNIQYF. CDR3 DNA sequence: TGTGCCAGCAGCGGTCAGACAAGTGTAGCCAAAAACATTCAGTACTTC. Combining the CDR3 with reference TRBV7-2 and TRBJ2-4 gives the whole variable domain GAGVSQSPSNKVTEKGKDVELRCDPISGHTALYWYRQSLGQGLEFLIYFQGNSAPDKSGLPSDRFSAERTGGSVSTLTIQRTQQEDSAVYLCASSGQTSVAKNIQYFGAGTRLSVL.

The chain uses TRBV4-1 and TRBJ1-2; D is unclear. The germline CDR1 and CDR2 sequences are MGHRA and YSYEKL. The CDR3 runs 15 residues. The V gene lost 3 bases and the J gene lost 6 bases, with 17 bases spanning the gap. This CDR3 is CASSHAPGNRNGYTF. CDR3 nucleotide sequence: TGCGCCAGCAGCCATGCGCCCGGGAATCGAAATGGCTACACCTTC.

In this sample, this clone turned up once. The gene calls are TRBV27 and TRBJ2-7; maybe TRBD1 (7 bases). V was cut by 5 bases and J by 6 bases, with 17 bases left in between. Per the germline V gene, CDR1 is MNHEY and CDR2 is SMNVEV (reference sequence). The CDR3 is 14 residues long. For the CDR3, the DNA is TGTGCCAGCAGTCCGCGGGGACAGTCGGTCGAGCAGTACTTC. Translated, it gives CASSPRGQSVEQYF.

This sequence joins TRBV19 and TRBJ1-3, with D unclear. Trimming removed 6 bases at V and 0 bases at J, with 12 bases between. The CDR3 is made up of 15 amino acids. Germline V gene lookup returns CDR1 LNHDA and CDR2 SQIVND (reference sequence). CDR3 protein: CASRREILSGNTIYF. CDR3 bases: TGTGCCAGTAGACGGGAGATCCTCTCTGGAAACACCATATATTTT.

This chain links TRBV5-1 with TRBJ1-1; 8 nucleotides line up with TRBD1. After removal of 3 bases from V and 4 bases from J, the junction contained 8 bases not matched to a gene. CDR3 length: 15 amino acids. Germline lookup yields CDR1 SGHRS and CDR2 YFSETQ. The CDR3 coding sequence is TGCGCCAGCAGCTCGACAGGGGACGGGGTCACTGAAGCTTTCTTT. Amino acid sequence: CASSSTGDGVTEAFF. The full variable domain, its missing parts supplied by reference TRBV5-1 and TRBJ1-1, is KAGVTQTPRYLIKTRGQQVTLSCSPISGHRSVSWYQQTPGQGLQFLFEYFSETQRNKGNFPGRFSGRQFSNSRSEMNVSTLELGDSALYLCASSSTGDGVTEAFFGQGTRLTVV.

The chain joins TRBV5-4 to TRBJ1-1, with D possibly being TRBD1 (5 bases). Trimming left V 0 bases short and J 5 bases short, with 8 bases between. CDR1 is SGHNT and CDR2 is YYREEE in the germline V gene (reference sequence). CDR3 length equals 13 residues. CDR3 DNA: TGTGCCAGCAGCTTGGGGGGGGGTACTGAAGCTTTCTTT. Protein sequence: CASSLGGGTEAFF.

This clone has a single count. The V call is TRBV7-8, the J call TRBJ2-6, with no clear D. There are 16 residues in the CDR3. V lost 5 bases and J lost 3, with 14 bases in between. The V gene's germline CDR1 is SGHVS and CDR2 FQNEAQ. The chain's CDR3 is CASSPLESGGANVLTF. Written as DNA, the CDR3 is TGTGCCAGCAGCCCGCTAGAGAGTGGTGGGGCCAACGTCCTGACTTTC.

Here the CDR3 DNA reads TGTGCCAGCAGTTTCCGGGACAGCACCGGGGAGCTGTTTTTT. As protein: CASSFRDSTGELFF. The chain combines TRBV6-5 with TRBJ2-2; 7 bases are a match to TRBD1. J was trimmed by 4 bases and V by 4 bases; bases with no gene match: 3. Germline V gives CDR1 MNHEY, CDR2 SVGAGI. This CDR3 spans 14 amino acids.

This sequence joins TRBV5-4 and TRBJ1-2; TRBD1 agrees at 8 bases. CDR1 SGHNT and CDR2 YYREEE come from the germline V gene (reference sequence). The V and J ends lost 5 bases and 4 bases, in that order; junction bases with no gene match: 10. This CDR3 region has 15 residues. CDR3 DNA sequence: TGTGCCAGCAGTTCCTACAGGGGGAACTTCTATGGCTACACCTTC. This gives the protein CASSSYRGNFYGYTF. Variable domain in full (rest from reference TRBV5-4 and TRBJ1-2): ETGVTQSPTHLIKTRGQQVTLRCSSQSGHNTVSWYQQALGQGPQFIFQYYREEENGRGNFPPRFSGLQFPNYSSELNVNALELDDSALYLCASSSYRGNFYGYTFGSGTRLTVV.